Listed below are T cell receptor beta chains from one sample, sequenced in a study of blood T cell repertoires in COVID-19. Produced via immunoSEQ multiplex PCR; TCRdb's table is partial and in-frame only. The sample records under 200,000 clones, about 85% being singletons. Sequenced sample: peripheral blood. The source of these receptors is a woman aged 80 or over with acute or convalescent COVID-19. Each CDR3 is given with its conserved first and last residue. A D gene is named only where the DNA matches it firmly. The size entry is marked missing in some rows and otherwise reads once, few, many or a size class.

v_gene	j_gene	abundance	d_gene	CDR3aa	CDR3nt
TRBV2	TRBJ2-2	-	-	CASSGPTGTGELFF	TGTGCCAGCTCAGGCCCAACGGGGACCGGGGAGCTGTTTTTT
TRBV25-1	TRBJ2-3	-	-	CASSELGGLTSTDTQYF	TGTGCCAGCAGTGAATTGGGAGGTCTTACTAGCACAGATACGCAGTATTTT
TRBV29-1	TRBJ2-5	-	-	CSVESAGFGKTRAETQYF	TGCAGCGTTGAATCGGCGGGGTTTGGTAAGACGAGGGCAGAGACCCAGTACTTC
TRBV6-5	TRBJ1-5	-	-	CASSPRRPRDQPQHF	TGTGCCAGCAGCCCCCGCAGGCCCCGAGATCAGCCCCAGCATTTT
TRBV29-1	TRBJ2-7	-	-	CSVDGSGAYEQYF	TGCAGCGTTGATGGGTCAGGGGCCTACGAGCAGTACTTC
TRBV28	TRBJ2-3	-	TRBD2	CASSLGGRGIDTQYF	TGTGCCAGCAGTTTAGGCGGGAGGGGTATCGATACGCAGTATTTT
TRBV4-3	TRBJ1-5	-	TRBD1	CASSLKGTGNVNQPQHF	TGCGCCAGCAGCCTTAAAGGGACAGGGAACGTCAATCAGCCCCAGCATTTT
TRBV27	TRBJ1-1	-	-	CASSFNTQGWAFF	TGTGCCAGCAGTTTTAACACCCAGGGTTGGGCTTTCTTT
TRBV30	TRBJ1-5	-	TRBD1	CAWNTGQVYQPQHF	TGTGCCTGGAACACGGGACAGGTGTATCAGCCCCAGCATTTT
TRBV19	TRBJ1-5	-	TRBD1	CASRTRGDRRQPQHF	TGTGCCAGTAGGACGAGGGGGGACAGGAGACAGCCCCAGCATTTT
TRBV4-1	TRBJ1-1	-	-	CASSQDIGRGGGRAFF	TGCGCCAGCAGCCAAGATATCGGTAGGGGGGGCGGTCGAGCTTTCTTT
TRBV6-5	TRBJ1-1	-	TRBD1	CASSYGQGTEAFF	TGTGCCAGCAGTTACGGACAGGGCACTGAAGCTTTCTTT
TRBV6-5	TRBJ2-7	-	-	CASSIPGTYEQYF	TGTGCCAGCAGTATCCCAGGGACCTACGAGCAGTACTTC
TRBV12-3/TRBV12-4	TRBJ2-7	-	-	CASCQRGEQYF	TGTGCCAGCTGTCAGCGAGGCGAGCAGTACTTC
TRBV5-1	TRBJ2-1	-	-	CASSTLGRGNEQFF	TGCGCCAGCAGCACCCTAGGTCGGGGCAATGAGCAGTTCTTC
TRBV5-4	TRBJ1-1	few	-	CASSFKQGIYTEAFF	TGTGCCAGCAGCTTCAAGCAGGGAATTTACACTGAAGCTTTCTTT
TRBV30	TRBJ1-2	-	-	CAWNGRAGTNYGYTF	TGTGCCTGGAATGGGAGGGCCGGCACCAACTATGGCTACACCTTC
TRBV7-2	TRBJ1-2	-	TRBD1	CASSTGTGGGYTF	TGTGCCAGCAGCACAGGGACAGGGGGAGGCTACACCTTC
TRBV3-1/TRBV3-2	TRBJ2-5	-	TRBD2	CASSPPARGGETQYF	TGTGCCAGCAGCCCACCGGCGCGGGGGGGTGAGACCCAGTACTTC
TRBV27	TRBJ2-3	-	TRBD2	CASSFLAGGEDTQYF	TGTGCCAGCAGTTTCCTAGCGGGAGGTGAGGATACGCAGTATTTT
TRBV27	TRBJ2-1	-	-	CASRSLERGEQFF	TGTGCCAGCAGGTCGTTAGAACGGGGTGAGCAGTTCTTC
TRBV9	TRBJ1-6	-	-	CASSVALGGVSPLHF	TGTGCCAGCAGCGTAGCTTTGGGAGGAGTTTCACCCCTCCACTTT
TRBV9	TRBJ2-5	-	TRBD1	CASSLGTGQETQYF	TGTGCCAGCAGCCTAGGGACAGGCCAAGAGACCCAGTACTTC
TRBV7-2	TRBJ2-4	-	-	CASSRPGEENIQYF	TGTGCCAGCAGCCGTCCCGGGGAAGAAAACATTCAGTACTTC
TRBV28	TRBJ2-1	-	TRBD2	CASRRASGNSQFF	TGTGCCAGCAGGAGGGCTAGCGGGAACAGTCAGTTCTTC
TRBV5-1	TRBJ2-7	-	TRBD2	CASGGIAGADEQYF	TGCGCCAGCGGAGGAATTGCGGGAGCGGACGAGCAGTACTTC
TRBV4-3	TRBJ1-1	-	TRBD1	CASSLLTGRRTEAFF	TGCGCCAGCAGCCTATTGACAGGGAGACGAACTGAAGCTTTCTTT
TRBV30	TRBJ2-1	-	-	CAWSPRDNEQFF	TGTGCCTGGAGTCCTCGCGACAATGAGCAGTTCTTC
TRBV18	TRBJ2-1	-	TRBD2	CASSLAGVVDEQFF	TGTGCCAGCTCACTCGCGGGAGTTGTGGATGAGCAGTTCTTC
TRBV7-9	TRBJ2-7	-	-	CASSSSRQSSYEQYF	TGTGCCAGCAGCTCCTCAAGACAGAGTTCCTACGAGCAGTACTTC
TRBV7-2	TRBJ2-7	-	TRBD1	CASSLFLGQGLREQYF	TGTGCCAGCAGCTTATTCTTGGGACAGGGGTTGCGCGAGCAGTACTTC
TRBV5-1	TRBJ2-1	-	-	CASCPQAQGGEQFF	TGCGCCAGCTGCCCCCAGGCCCAGGGGGGTGAGCAGTTCTTC